The 21 T cell receptor beta chains below come from one sample, sequenced in a study of Ad26.COV2.S vaccination and SARS-CoV-2 variants. The sample's treatment: about 20 received Ad26.COV2.S at low or high dose, single or two shots; about five received placebo; per-sample allocation not given. At day 63 after the first vaccine or placebo injection, samples were drawn. Produced via immunoSEQ multiplex PCR; TCRdb's table is partial and in-frame only. The sample consists of about 680,000 clones, more than 80% of them appearing once. The specimen was peripheral blood, collected in a trial of Ad26.COV2.S vaccine versus placebo. The receptors come from a person aged 18-60 years who received the Ad26.COV2.S COVID-19 vaccine or a placebo.

The chain combines TRBV27 with TRBJ2-1; tentatively, D is TRBD2 (5 bases). This CDR3 comprises 13 residues. Trimming took off 0 bases at V and 8 bases at J, with 8 bases between the two ends. Germline values: CDR1 MNHEY, CDR2 SMNVEV (reference sequence). CDR3 sequence (DNA): TGTGCCAGCAGTTTATCGGCTAGCCATGAGCAGTTCTTC. It encodes CASSLSASHEQFF.

This clone was observed a few times. The chain links TRBV6-5 to TRBJ1-5; D possibly corresponds to TRBD1 (5 bases). V dropped 8 bases and J dropped 3 bases, with 11 bases sitting between them. This CDR3 has 13 residues. Per germline, CDR1 MNHEY and CDR2 SVGAGI. The CDR3 DNA is TGTGCCAGCCACCCGACAGTCAATCAGCCCCAGCATTTT. Translated: CASHPTVNQPQHF.

The genes are TRBV5-4 and TRBJ1-1, with D perhaps TRBD1 (6 bases). Germline values: CDR1 SGHNT, CDR2 YYREEE (reference sequence). The CDR3 is made up of 13 amino acids. Trimming took 4 bases from V and 1 from J, leaving 8 bases between them. Here the CDR3 reads CASSRTANTEAFF. CDR3 coding DNA: TGTGCCAGCAGCAGGACAGCGAACACTGAAGCTTTCTTT.

The J gene is TRBJ1-5, the V gene TRBV9, with TRBD1 as a possible D gene (6 bases). V lost 1 base and J 9 bases, leaving 14 bases between the germline ends. The CDR3 consists of 14 residues. Germline assignment: CDR1 SGDLS and CDR2 YYNGEE. CDR3 in DNA: TGTGCCAGCAGCGTAAGGGGGAGCGGGGGGCCCCAGCATTTT. This translates into CASSVRGSGGPQHF.

This chain links TRBV2 with TRBJ2-3; 14 bases align to TRBD2. Unmatched junction bases numbered 12, after V lost 6 bases and J lost 1 base. The CDR3 is made up of 19 amino acids. Germline lookup yields CDR1 SNHLY and CDR2 FYNNEI. CDR3 in amino acids: CASSAPTSGGGHGTDTQYF. The CDR3 DNA reads as TGTGCCAGCAGCGCCCCGACTAGCGGGGGGGGTCATGGCACAGATACGCAGTATTTT.

The chain is built from TRBV30 and TRBJ1-5; possibly TRBD1 for D (6 bases). The CDR3 covers 13 residues. Trimming took off 0 bases at V and 7 bases at J, with 10 bases between the two ends. Germline-derived CDR1 and CDR2 are GTSNPN and SVGIG (reference sequence). This chain's CDR3 is CAWSVLGAQPQHF. As DNA, the CDR3 is TGTGCCTGGAGTGTACTGGGGGCACAGCCCCAGCATTTT.

The J gene is TRBJ1-2, the V gene TRBV29-1; 10 bases are shared with TRBD1. With 4 bases clipped from V and 5 bases from J, the junction kept 10 bases outside the gene matches. The CDR3 extends over 15 amino acids. The V gene's germline CDR1 is SQVTM and CDR2 ANQGSEA. This CDR3 is CSVVRQGAGYYGYTF. DNA of the CDR3: TGCAGCGTTGTTAGACAGGGGGCAGGCTATTATGGCTACACCTTC. The complete variable domain, with remaining parts taken from reference TRBV29-1 and TRBJ1-2, reads SAVISQKPSRDICQRGTSLTIQCQVDSQVTMMFWYRQQPGQSLTLIATANQGSEATYESGFVIDKFPISRPNLTFSTLTVSNMSPEDSSIYLCSVVRQGAGYYGYTFGSGTRLTVV.

Turning to this clone: This same CDR3 is encoded by further DNA sequences in the sample. This rearrangement joins TRBV19 to TRBJ1-5; TRBD1 agrees at 8 bases. Germline V lookup: CDR1 LNHDA, CDR2 SQIVND (reference sequence). The junction had 3 bases not matched to a gene; V was cut back by 4 bases and J by 4 bases. The CDR3 totals 14 residues. The CDR3, as DNA: TGTGCCAGTAGTAGTACAGGGGGTAATCAGCCCCAGCATTTT. This gives the protein CASSSTGGNQPQHF.

The V call is TRBV19, the J call TRBJ1-1; D perhaps matches TRBD1 (5 bases). This CDR3 spans 14 amino acids. The germline V gene has CDR1 LNHDA and CDR2 SQIVND (reference sequence). The V and J ends lost 5 bases and 1 base respectively, with 11 bases between them. CDR3: CASSGRDWNTEAFF. The CDR3 DNA reads as TGTGCCAGTAGTGGGAGGGACTGGAACACTGAAGCTTTCTTT.

Note on this clone: Additional DNA sequences in this sample encode the identical CDR3. V and J are TRBV14 and TRBJ2-7; D is unclear. The V and J ends lost 1 base and 2 bases respectively, with 0 bases between them. CDR3 length: 11 residues. Looked up from germline, CDR1 is SGHDN and CDR2 is FVKESK. This CDR3 reads CASSQAYEQYF. DNA for the CDR3: TGTGCCAGCAGCCAAGCCTACGAGCAGTACTTC.

The chain combines TRBV3-1 (or the pseudogene TRBV3-2) with TRBJ2-7; D is unclear. The V gene's germline CDR1 is LGHDT and CDR2 YNNKEL (reference sequence). This CDR3 region has 13 residues. Trimming left V 4 bases short and J 2 bases short, with 9 bases between. The chain's CDR3 is CASSPDIPYEQYF. In DNA form, the CDR3 reads TGTGCCAGCAGCCCCGACATCCCCTACGAGCAGTACTTC.

V gene TRBV19 combines with J gene TRBJ2-7; TRBD1 aligns across 10 bases. The CDR3 covers 15 residues. Germline V CDR1 and CDR2: LNHDA, SQIVND (reference sequence). Losses at the gene ends were 5 bases for V and 5 bases for J; bases not matched to a gene: 9. The CDR3 DNA sequence: TGTGCCAGTAGTGGACCCGGGACAGGGGTAAACGAGCAGTACTTC. It encodes CASSGPGTGVNEQYF.

This rearrangement joins TRBV5-4 to TRBJ2-7, with TRBD2 as a possible D gene (5 bases). With 4 bases removed from V and 7 bases from J, the gap between germline ends came to 9 bases. The CDR3 extends over 11 amino acids. In germline, CDR1 is SGHNT, CDR2 YYREEE (reference sequence). The CDR3 spells CASSSRGEQYF. DNA of the CDR3: TGTGCCAGCAGCAGTAGAGGGGAGCAGTACTTC.

The rearrangement uses TRBV7-9 and TRBJ2-5; D call uncertain. V gave up 5 bases and J gave up 1 base, with 17 bases separating them. The CDR3 has 16 residues. The germline V gene has CDR1 SEHNR and CDR2 FQNEAQ (reference sequence). CDR3 DNA: TGTGCCAGCAGCCCACCATCCTCTAGGGTCCAAGAGACCCAGTACTTC. It is translated as CASSPPSSRVQETQYF.

This chain uses TRBV12-3 or TRBV12-4 with TRBJ2-7, with no clear D. CDR3 length equals 12 residues. V was shortened by 8 bases and J by 3 bases, with 11 bases between the two germline ends. The CDR3, as DNA: TGTGCCAGCGGGCGGCAATTCTACGAGCAGTACTTC. Translation gives CASGRQFYEQYF.

This clone has more than one count but fewer than ten. The chain links TRBV5-1 to TRBJ2-7; D may correspond to TRBD1 or TRBD2 (6 bases each). The CDR3 consists of 14 residues. Germline V gene data show CDR1 as SGHRS and CDR2 as YFSETQ. V was clipped by 2 bases and J by 7 bases, with 16 bases between them. In DNA, the CDR3 is TGCGCCAGCAGCTTAGGGCAACAGGGAGGAGAGCAGTACTTC. Encoded protein: CASSLGQQGGEQYF. Looking up the rest from reference TRBV5-1 and TRBJ2-7 gives the full variable domain: KAGVTQTPRYLIKTRGQQVTLSCSPISGHRSVSWYQQTPGQGLQFLFEYFSETQRNKGNFPGRFSGRQFSNSRSEMNVSTLELGDSALYLCASSLGQQGGEQYFGPGTRLTVT.

This chain links TRBV3-1 (or the pseudogene TRBV3-2) with TRBJ1-1; TRBD1 matches at 8 bases. CDR3 length: 14 residues. Germline CDR1 is LGHDT and CDR2 is YNNKEL (reference sequence). V gave up 4 bases and J gave up 4 bases; unmatched junction bases: 5. CDR3 nucleotide sequence: TGTGCCAGCAGCCTGACAGGGGTGGGCACTGAAGCTTTCTTT. Translated, it gives CASSLTGVGTEAFF.

CDR3 nucleotide sequence: TGTGCCAGTACCTCGGGGACACTGCACACAGATACGCAGTATTTT. The encoded protein is CASTSGTLHTDTQYF. The V call is TRBV19, the J call TRBJ2-3, with D possibly being TRBD1 (6 bases). The germline V gene has CDR1 LNHDA and CDR2 SQIVND (reference sequence). The CDR3 has 15 residues. V lost 7 bases and J lost 2, with 16 bases in between.

The DNA of the CDR3 is TGTGCCTGGAGGACAGGGGTGAACACCGGGGAGCTGTTTTTT. As protein: CAWRTGVNTGELFF. The chain combines TRBV30 with TRBJ2-2, with 8 bases fitting TRBD1. This CDR3 is 14 amino acids long. V was pared by 3 bases and J by 1 base, with 1 base of the junction left unmatched. Germline lookup yields CDR1 GTSNPN and CDR2 SVGIG (reference sequence).

This clone was picked up one time. J is TRBJ1-1 and V is TRBV7-2; 7 bases are a match to TRBD1. Unmatched junction bases numbered 7, after V lost 5 bases and J lost 4 bases. CDR3 size: 14 residues. Germline CDR1 is SGHTA and CDR2 is FQGNSA. The CDR3 here is CASSPTRDSTEAFF. The CDR3 DNA reads TGTGCCAGCAGCCCTACACGGGACAGCACTGAAGCTTTCTTT.

This clone showed up just a few times. This chain joins TRBV3-1 (or the pseudogene TRBV3-2) and TRBJ1-3, with unresolved D. The CDR3 extends over 13 amino acids. Looked up from germline, CDR1 is LGHDT and CDR2 is YNNKEL (reference sequence). V was cut by 2 bases and J by 4 bases, with 6 bases left in between. The CDR3 region is CASSQTQGNTIYF. In DNA, the CDR3 is TGTGCCAGCAGCCAAACTCAAGGAAACACCATATATTTT.